This TCR beta chain emerged from a study of control samples from healthy donors and cancer patients (dated by TCRdb to the early 2020s). As to this clone: Its antigen is unknown. No qualities accompany the bases; no much larger clone lies one base away.

V is pared back by 5 bases and J by 9 bases, with 14 bases lying between the germline termini. Inclusive of the bounding cysteine and phenylalanine, the CDR3 is 13 residues long. Here the CDR3 DNA is all that survives: 39 bases in frame from base 1. The germline V gene (reference sequence) gives CDR1 as GTSNPN and CDR2 as SVGIG. Preparation of the library involved the immunoSEQ multiplex PCR assay. Sourced from immuneACCESS, this table was stored by TCRdb with only in-frame sequences that have V and J called. A share of the clones is absent; for the studies checked, an unresolved V gene accounts for under half, and the remainder has no known explanation. A total of 40,000 to 55,000 clones appear in this sample, roughly 90% of them only once. More than 20% of the sample is in the top ten clones.

This sequence was found in a woman aged 40 to 55 with head and neck cancer. The specimen sequenced was PBMCs. Recombination connected TRBV30 to TRBJ1-6; the D gene is not confidently resolved. The nucleotide sequence is given as TGTGCCTGGGCCAGGCTAGATCGTTCACCCCTCCACTTT. Its protein is CAWARLDRSPLHF.